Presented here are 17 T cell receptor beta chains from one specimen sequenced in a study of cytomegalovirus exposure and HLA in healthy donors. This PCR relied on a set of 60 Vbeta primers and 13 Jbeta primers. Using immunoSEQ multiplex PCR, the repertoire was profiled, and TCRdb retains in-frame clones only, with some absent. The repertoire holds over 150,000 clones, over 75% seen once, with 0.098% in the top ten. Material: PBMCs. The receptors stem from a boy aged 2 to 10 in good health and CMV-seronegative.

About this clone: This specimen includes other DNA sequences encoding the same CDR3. The CDR3 DNA sequence: TGTGCCAGCAGCTCCGGGGGAGGCACAGATACGCAGTATTTT. This sequence encodes CASSSGGGTDTQYF. The chain uses TRBV7-3 and TRBJ2-3; a weak D match, TRBD2 (6 bases). V lost 4 bases, J lost 1 base, and 9 bases lay in between. The CDR3 is 14 amino acids. Looked up from germline, CDR1 is SGHTA and CDR2 is FQGTGA.

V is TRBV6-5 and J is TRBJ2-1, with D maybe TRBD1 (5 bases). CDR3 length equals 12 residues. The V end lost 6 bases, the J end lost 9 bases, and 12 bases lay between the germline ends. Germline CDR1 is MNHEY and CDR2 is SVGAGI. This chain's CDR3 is CASRAQGGEQFF. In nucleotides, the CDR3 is TGTGCCAGCAGGGCCCAGGGTGGTGAGCAGTTCTTC.

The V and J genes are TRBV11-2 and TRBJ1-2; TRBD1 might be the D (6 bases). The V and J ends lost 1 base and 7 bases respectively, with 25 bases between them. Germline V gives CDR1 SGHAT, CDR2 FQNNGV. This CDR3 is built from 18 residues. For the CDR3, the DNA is TGTGCCAGCAGCTTAGCGGCAGGACAGCCGATAGGGCTAAGTGGCTACACCTTC. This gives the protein CASSLAAGQPIGLSGYTF.

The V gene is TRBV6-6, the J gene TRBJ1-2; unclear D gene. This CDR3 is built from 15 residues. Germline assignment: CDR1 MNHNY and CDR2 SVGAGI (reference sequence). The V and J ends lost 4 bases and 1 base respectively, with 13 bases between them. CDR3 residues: CASSSLGSGNYGYTF. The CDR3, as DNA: TGTGCCAGCAGTTCCCTAGGCAGCGGTAACTATGGCTACACCTTC.

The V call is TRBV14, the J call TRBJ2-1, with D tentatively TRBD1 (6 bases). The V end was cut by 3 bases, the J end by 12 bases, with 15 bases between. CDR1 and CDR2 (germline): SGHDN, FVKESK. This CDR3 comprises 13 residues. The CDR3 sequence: CASSHSPTGRQFF. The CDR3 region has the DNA TGTGCCAGCAGCCACTCCCCCACAGGGCGGCAGTTCTTC. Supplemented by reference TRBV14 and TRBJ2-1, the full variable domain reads EAGVTQFPSHSVIEKGQTVTLRCDPISGHDNLYWYRRVMGKEIKFLLHFVKESKQDESGMPNNRFLAERTGGTYSTLKVQPAELEDSGVYFCASSHSPTGRQFFGPGTRLTVL.

CDR3 DNA: TGCGCCAGCAGCCAAGGGTGGCCCCAGTTCGGGAACATCGGGGCAGATACGCAGTATTTT. Residues: CASSQGWPQFGNIGADTQYF. The chain carries TRBV4-3 and TRBJ2-3, with D tentatively TRBD2 (5 bases). The CDR3 spans 20 residues. V lost 1 base and J 4 bases, leaving 27 bases between the germline ends. Per the germline V gene, CDR1 is LGHNA and CDR2 is YSLEER.

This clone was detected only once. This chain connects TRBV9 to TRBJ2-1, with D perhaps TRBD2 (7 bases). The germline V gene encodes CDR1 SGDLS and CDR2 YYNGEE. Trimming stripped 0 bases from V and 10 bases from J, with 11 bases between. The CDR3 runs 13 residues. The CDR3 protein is CASSVGSGGEQFF. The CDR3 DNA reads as TGTGCCAGCAGCGTAGGATCGGGGGGCGAGCAGTTCTTC.

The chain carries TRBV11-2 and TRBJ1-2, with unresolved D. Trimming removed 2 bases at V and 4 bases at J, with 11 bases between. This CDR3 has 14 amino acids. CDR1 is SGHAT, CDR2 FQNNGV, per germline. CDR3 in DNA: TGTGCCAGCAGCTTACTAGACCCACTCTATGGCTACACCTTC. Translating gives CASSLLDPLYGYTF.

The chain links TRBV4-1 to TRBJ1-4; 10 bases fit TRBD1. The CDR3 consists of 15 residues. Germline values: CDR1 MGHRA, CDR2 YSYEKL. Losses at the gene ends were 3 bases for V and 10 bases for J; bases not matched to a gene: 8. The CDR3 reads CASSQPRDRGGKLFF. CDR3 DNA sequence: TGCGCCAGCAGCCAGCCCCGGGACAGGGGCGGAAAACTGTTTTTT.

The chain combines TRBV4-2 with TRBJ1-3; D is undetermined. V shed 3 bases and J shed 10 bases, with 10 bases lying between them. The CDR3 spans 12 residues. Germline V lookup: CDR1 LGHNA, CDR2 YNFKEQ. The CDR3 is CASSQAGRTIYF. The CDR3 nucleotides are TGTGCCAGCAGCCAGGCGGGAAGGACCATATATTTT.

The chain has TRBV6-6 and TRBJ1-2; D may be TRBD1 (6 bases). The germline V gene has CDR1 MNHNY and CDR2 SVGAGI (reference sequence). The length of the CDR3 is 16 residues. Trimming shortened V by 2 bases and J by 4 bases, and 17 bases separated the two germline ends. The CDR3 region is CASSYLDAGATYGYTF. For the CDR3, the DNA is TGTGCCAGCAGTTACCTTGATGCGGGGGCGACCTATGGCTACACCTTC.

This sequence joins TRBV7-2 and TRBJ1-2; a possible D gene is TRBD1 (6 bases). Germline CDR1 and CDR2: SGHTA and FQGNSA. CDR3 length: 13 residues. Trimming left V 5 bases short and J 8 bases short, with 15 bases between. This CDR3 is CASSPDSNGGYTF. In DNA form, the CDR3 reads TGTGCCAGCAGCCCGGACAGTAACGGAGGCTACACCTTC.

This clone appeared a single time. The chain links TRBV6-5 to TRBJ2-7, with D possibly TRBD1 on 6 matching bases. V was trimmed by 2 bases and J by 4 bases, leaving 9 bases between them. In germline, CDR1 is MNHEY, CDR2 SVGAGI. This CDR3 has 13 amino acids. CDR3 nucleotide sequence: TGTGCCAGCAGTTACGAGGGGGATTACGAGCAGTACTTC. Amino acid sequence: CASSYEGDYEQYF.

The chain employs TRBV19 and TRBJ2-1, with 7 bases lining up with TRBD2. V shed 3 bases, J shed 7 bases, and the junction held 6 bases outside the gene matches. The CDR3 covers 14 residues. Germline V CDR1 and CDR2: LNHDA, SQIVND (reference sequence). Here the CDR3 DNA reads TGTGCCAGTAGTATTCAACACGGGAGGAATGAGCAGTTCTTC. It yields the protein CASSIQHGRNEQFF.

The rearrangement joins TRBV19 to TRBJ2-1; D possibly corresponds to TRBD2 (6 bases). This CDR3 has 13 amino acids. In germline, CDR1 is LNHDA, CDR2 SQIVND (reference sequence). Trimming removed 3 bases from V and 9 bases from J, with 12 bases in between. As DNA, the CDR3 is TGTGCCAGTAGTATTAGGAGGGGTATTGAGCAGTTCTTC. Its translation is CASSIRRGIEQFF. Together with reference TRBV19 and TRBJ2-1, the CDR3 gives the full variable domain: DGGITQSPKYLFRKEGQNVTLSCEQNLNHDAMYWYRQDPGQGLRLIYYSQIVNDFQKGDIAEGYSVSREKKESFPLTVTSAQKNPTAFYLCASSIRRGIEQFFGPGTRLTVL.

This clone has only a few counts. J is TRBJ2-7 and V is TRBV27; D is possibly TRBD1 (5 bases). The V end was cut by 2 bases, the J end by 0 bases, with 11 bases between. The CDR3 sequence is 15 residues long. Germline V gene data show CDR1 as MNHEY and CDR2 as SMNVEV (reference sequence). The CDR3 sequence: CASSLVRASSYEQYF. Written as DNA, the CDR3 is TGTGCCAGCAGTTTAGTCAGGGCGAGCTCCTACGAGCAGTACTTC.

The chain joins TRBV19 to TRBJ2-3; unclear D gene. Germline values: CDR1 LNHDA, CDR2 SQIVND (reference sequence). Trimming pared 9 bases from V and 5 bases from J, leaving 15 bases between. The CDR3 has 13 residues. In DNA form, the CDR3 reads TGTGCCAGCCCGCTAGTGCATAGAGATACGCAGTATTTT. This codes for CASPLVHRDTQYF.